These 30 T cell receptor beta chains originate from one sample sequenced in a study of long-term antiretroviral therapy in people with HIV. Running of the v3.0 immunoSEQ assay took place at survey level. Using immunoSEQ multiplex PCR, the repertoire was profiled, and TCRdb retains in-frame clones only, with some absent. The sample records fewer than 30,000 clones, approximately 83% being singletons. Sequenced material: unsorted PBMCs, taken almost 2.9 years after starting antiretroviral therapy. The receptors come from a man aged 30 to 45 with HIV.

The chain is built from TRBV9 and TRBJ1-2; D possibly corresponds to TRBD1 (6 bases). The CDR3 contains 13 residues. Trimming shortened V by 1 base and J by 3 bases, and 7 bases separated the two germline ends. The germline V gene encodes CDR1 SGDLS and CDR2 YYNGEE. The CDR3 coding sequence is TGTGCCAGCAGCGTATCAGGGGACTATGGCTACACCTTC. Translated: CASSVSGDYGYTF. Combining the CDR3 with reference TRBV9 and TRBJ1-2 gives the whole variable domain DSGVTQTPKHLITATGQRVTLRCSPRSGDLSVYWYQQSLDQGLQFLIQYYNGEERAKGNILERFSAQQFPDLHSELNLSSLELGDSALYFCASSVSGDYGYTFGSGTRLTVV.

The table lists this clone with a few counts. J is TRBJ1-2 and V is TRBV9; 8 bases line up with TRBD1. There are 16 residues in the CDR3. The germline V gene encodes CDR1 SGDLS and CDR2 YYNGEE. J lost 8 bases, V lost 3 bases, and 15 bases had no gene match. This CDR3 is CASSAVAGGAGDGYTF. Here the CDR3 DNA reads TGTGCCAGCAGCGCCGTGGCAGGGGGCGCGGGGGACGGCTACACCTTC.

The chain carries TRBV27 and TRBJ1-1, with D hard to call. The CDR3 totals 13 residues. Deletions cut 2 bases from V and 5 bases from J, with 9 bases between. CDR1 and CDR2 (germline): MNHEY, SMNVEV (reference sequence). CDR3 sequence reads: CASSLGSYTEAFF. CDR3 coding DNA: TGTGCCAGCAGTTTAGGCAGTTATACTGAAGCTTTCTTT.

This chain connects TRBV2 to TRBJ1-3, with D maybe TRBD1 (5 bases). The CDR3 contains 14 residues. Trimming left V 5 bases short and J 2 bases short, with 10 bases between. Germline V gene data show CDR1 as SNHLY and CDR2 as FYNNEI. The DNA for the CDR3 is TGTGCCAGCAGTACAGGAGTTCCTGGAAACACCATATATTTT. Protein sequence: CASSTGVPGNTIYF.

The chain uses TRBV7-2 and TRBJ1-2; possibly TRBD1 for D (5 bases). Deletions cut 2 bases from V and 2 bases from J, with 9 bases between. The germline CDR1 and CDR2 sequences are SGHTA and FQGNSA. CDR3 length equals 14 residues. The DNA of the CDR3 is TGTGCCAGCAGCTTACTTAAGGGGAACTATGGCTACACCTTC. This gives the protein CASSLLKGNYGYTF.

A single count supports this clone. The gene calls are TRBV27 and TRBJ2-7, with 16 positions matching TRBD2. This CDR3 is built from 15 residues. V lost 2 bases and J lost 6; bases outside the gene matches: 1. Germline loops: CDR1 MNHEY, CDR2 SMNVEV (reference sequence). The CDR3, as DNA: TGTGCCAGCAGTTTAGGGACTAGCGGGGGGGCCGAGCAGTACTTC. This gives the protein CASSLGTSGGAEQYF.

This clone is medium-sized by share. CDR3 sequence: CASSPSGPVRGYTF. In nucleotides, the CDR3 is TGTGCCAGCAGCCCCTCTGGGCCCGTTAGGGGCTACACCTTC. The chain employs TRBV11-2 and TRBJ1-2, with D unresolved. CDR1 and CDR2 (germline): SGHAT, FQNNGV. The CDR3 extends over 14 amino acids. V gave up 5 bases and J gave up 8 bases, with 18 bases separating them.

The chain couples TRBV5-8 to TRBJ2-6; a possible D gene is TRBD1 (6 bases). The V and J ends lost 4 bases and 2 bases respectively, with 16 bases between them. The CDR3 extends over 17 amino acids. The V gene's germline CDR1 is SGHTS and CDR2 YDEGEE. Here the CDR3 DNA reads TGTGCCAGCAGCCAGGGGAAGGGAATGCCTGGGGCCAACGTCCTGACTTTC. This encodes CASSQGKGMPGANVLTF.

The chain combines TRBV9 with TRBJ2-2; TRBD1 aligns across 8 bases. The CDR3 extends over 17 amino acids. Germline loops: CDR1 SGDLS, CDR2 YYNGEE. Trimming removed 0 bases from V and 2 bases from J; junction bases left unmatched: 6. The CDR3 reads CASSVEKTGDNTGELFF. The CDR3 coding sequence is TGTGCCAGCAGCGTAGAGAAGACAGGGGACAACACCGGGGAGCTGTTTTTT.

The table lists this clone with a few counts. The rearrangement links TRBV5-4 to TRBJ2-7; tentatively, D is TRBD2 (6 bases). Trimming removed 4 bases at V and 7 bases at J, with 18 bases between. This CDR3 is 14 amino acids long. Germline lookup yields CDR1 SGHNT and CDR2 YYREEE (reference sequence). The CDR3 DNA sequence: TGTGCCAGCAGCCCGGGCGGGCAGGAGGGTGAGCAGTACTTC. This codes for CASSPGGQEGEQYF. Based on the CDR3 plus reference TRBV5-4 and TRBJ2-7, the full variable domain is ETGVTQSPTHLIKTRGQQVTLRCSSQSGHNTVSWYQQALGQGPQFIFQYYREEENGRGNFPPRFSGLQFPNYSSELNVNALELDDSALYLCASSPGGQEGEQYFGPGTRLTVT.

The chain combines TRBV5-1 with TRBJ2-7, with D tentatively TRBD1 (5 bases). Germline V CDR1 and CDR2: SGHRS, YFSETQ. The CDR3 runs 13 residues. V lost 5 bases and J 5 bases, leaving 14 bases between the germline ends. CDR3 DNA sequence: TGCGCCAGCAGGGGTCAGGGTATACACGAGCAGTACTTC. Protein sequence: CASRGQGIHEQYF.

The chain joins TRBV11-2 to TRBJ2-5; D is unclear. Trimming took 3 bases from V and 2 from J, leaving 19 bases between them. Per germline, CDR1 SGHAT and CDR2 FQNNGV. CDR3 length equals 17 residues. The CDR3 protein is CASSFLKSLSLQETQYF. CDR3 nucleotides: TGTGCCAGCAGCTTCCTTAAATCCTTATCCTTACAAGAGACCCAGTACTTC.

The rearrangement joins TRBV19 to TRBJ1-2; D remains ambiguous. This CDR3 is 15 amino acids long. Looked up from germline, CDR1 is LNHDA and CDR2 is SQIVND (reference sequence). V was pared by 7 bases and J by 0 bases, with 15 bases between. CDR3 nucleotide sequence: TGTGCCAGTACTGGGTGGCAGACCGCTAACTATGGCTACACCTTC. Protein product: CASTGWQTANYGYTF. Filled out from reference TRBV19 and TRBJ1-2, the complete variable domain reads DGGITQSPKYLFRKEGQNVTLSCEQNLNHDAMYWYRQDPGQGLRLIYYSQIVNDFQKGDIAEGYSVSREKKESFPLTVTSAQKNPTAFYLCASTGWQTANYGYTFGSGTRLTVV.

The J gene is TRBJ2-3, the V gene TRBV5-5; the D is unclear. CDR1 SGHKS and CDR2 YYEKEE come from the germline V gene (reference sequence). There are 16 residues in the CDR3. With 4 bases removed from V and 3 bases from J, the gap between germline ends came to 18 bases. CDR3 sequence reads: CASSARVPFSTDTQYF. In DNA form, the CDR3 reads TGTGCCAGCAGCGCTCGGGTCCCCTTTTCGACAGATACGCAGTATTTT.

The chain has TRBV5-6 and TRBJ1-2; D is ambiguous. Germline CDR1 is SGHDT and CDR2 is YYEEEE. This CDR3 contains 14 residues. With 4 bases removed from V and 0 bases from J, the gap between germline ends came to 10 bases. The CDR3 bases are TGTGCCAGCAGCCTCAGTTACCCTAACTATGGCTACACCTTC. This encodes CASSLSYPNYGYTF. The full variable domain, completed using reference TRBV5-6 and TRBJ1-2, is DAGVTQSPTHLIKTRGQQVTLRCSPKSGHDTVSWYQQALGQGPQFIFQYYEEEERQRGNFPDRFSGHQFPNYSSELNVNALLLGDSALYLCASSLSYPNYGYTFGSGTRLTVV.

The gene calls are TRBV19 and TRBJ1-2; the match to TRBD1 covers 9 bases. Trimming at V came to 5 bases and at J to 2 bases, leaving 3 bases not matched to a gene. The germline gives CDR1 LNHDA, CDR2 SQIVND (reference sequence). This CDR3 contains 14 residues. CDR3: CASSSTGGNYGYTF. CDR3 coding DNA: TGTGCCAGTAGTTCAACAGGGGGCAACTATGGCTACACCTTC.

The chain has TRBV9 and TRBJ2-2; D is perhaps TRBD2 (6 bases). Deletions cut 3 bases from V and 5 bases from J, with 14 bases between. Germline CDR1 reads SGDLS; CDR2 reads YYNGEE. The CDR3 is made up of 15 amino acids. The CDR3 DNA reads as TGTGCCAGCAGCGGACCGGGACTCGAAACCGGGGAGCTGTTTTTT. Amino acid sequence: CASSGPGLETGELFF.

The chain uses TRBV27 and TRBJ1-2, with D tentatively TRBD1 (5 bases). V lost 6 bases and J lost 4, with 15 bases in between. The germline V gene encodes CDR1 MNHEY and CDR2 SMNVEV (reference sequence). The CDR3 runs to 14 residues. In DNA form, the CDR3 reads TGTGCCAGCAGGTCCACAGGAGAATCCTATGGCTACACCTTC. As protein: CASRSTGESYGYTF.

The chain links TRBV13 to TRBJ2-7; D may be TRBD1 (6 bases). The CDR3 length is 15 residues. Trimming left V 5 bases short and J 1 base short, with 15 bases between. Germline loops: CDR1 PRHDT, CDR2 FYEKMQ (reference sequence). CDR3 protein: CASSRHGQISYEQYF. The DNA for the CDR3 is TGTGCCAGCAGCCGACACGGACAGATTTCCTACGAGCAGTACTTC.

The gene calls are TRBV5-4 and TRBJ2-3, with 7 nucleotides matching TRBD1. The CDR3 is made up of 16 amino acids. CDR1 SGHNT and CDR2 YYREEE come from the germline V gene (reference sequence). Trimming took 0 bases from V and 2 from J; bases not matched to a gene: 6. The CDR3 sequence: CASSLGDRVTTDTQYF. The CDR3 region has the DNA TGTGCCAGCAGCTTGGGAGACAGGGTAACCACAGATACGCAGTATTTT. The variable domain in full, completed from reference TRBV5-4 and TRBJ2-3, reads ETGVTQSPTHLIKTRGQQVTLRCSSQSGHNTVSWYQQALGQGPQFIFQYYREEENGRGNFPPRFSGLQFPNYSSELNVNALELDDSALYLCASSLGDRVTTDTQYFGPGTRLTVL.

This clone was detected a few times. The chain joins TRBV7-9 to TRBJ1-2; D unclear. This CDR3 region has 13 residues. V lost 6 bases and J 8 bases, leaving 16 bases between the germline ends. Germline CDR1 is SEHNR and CDR2 is FQNEAQ (reference sequence). The CDR3 loop is CASRDRELGGYTF. As DNA, the CDR3 is TGTGCCAGCAGGGATAGGGAATTGGGCGGCTACACCTTC.

This sequence joins TRBV28 and TRBJ2-7; 9 bases match TRBD1. V was clipped by 8 bases and J by 3 bases; unmatched bases: 5. The germline gives CDR1 MDHEN, CDR2 SYDVKM. This CDR3 region has 13 residues. CDR3 protein: CASGGTGSYEQYF. CDR3 DNA sequence: TGTGCCAGCGGCGGGACAGGGAGCTACGAGCAGTACTTC.

V gene TRBV18 combines with J gene TRBJ2-1; 8 bases line up with TRBD1. With 6 bases clipped from V and 7 bases from J, the junction kept 14 bases outside the gene matches. Per the germline V gene, CDR1 is KGHSH and CDR2 is LQKENI. The CDR3 length is 16 residues. CDR3 region: CASSFFDRGGSNEQFF. The DNA for the CDR3 is TGTGCCAGCTCGTTCTTCGACAGGGGTGGTAGTAATGAGCAGTTCTTC. Together with reference TRBV18 and TRBJ2-1, the CDR3 gives the full variable domain: NAGVMQNPRHLVRRRGQEARLRCSPMKGHSHVYWYRQLPEEGLKFMVYLQKENIIDESGMPKERFSAEFPKEGPSILRIQQVVRGDSAAYFCASSFFDRGGSNEQFFGPGTRLTVL.

This chain connects TRBV6-5 to TRBJ1-3; perhaps TRBD1 as D (5 bases). Trimming took off 4 bases at V and 3 bases at J, with 10 bases between the two ends. Germline V CDR1 and CDR2: MNHEY, SVGAGI. The CDR3 is made up of 14 amino acids. CDR3 coding DNA: TGTGCCAGCAGTTCACAGGAGCGTGGAAACACCATATATTTT. This encodes CASSSQERGNTIYF.

This chain links TRBV10-2 with TRBJ1-2; 8 nucleotides align to TRBD1. Germline V gene lookup returns CDR1 WSHSY and CDR2 SAAADI. Unmatched junction bases numbered 5, after V lost 4 bases and J lost 1 base. The CDR3 is made up of 15 amino acids. The CDR3 DNA is TGCGCCAGCAGTGGTATTACAGGGGGTAACTATGGCTACACCTTC. It is translated as CASSGITGGNYGYTF.

This chain uses TRBV7-2 with TRBJ2-7; the D gene is possibly TRBD2 (5 bases). CDR3 length equals 14 residues. The germline gives CDR1 SGHTA, CDR2 FQGNSA. Between the trimmed V and J ends, which lost 1 base and 2 bases, there was a span of 9 bases. The CDR3 region is CASSLERLTYEQYF. The CDR3 DNA sequence: TGTGCCAGCAGCTTAGAACGACTAACCTACGAGCAGTACTTC.

This chain uses TRBV7-9 with TRBJ1-6, with D hard to call. V lost 5 bases and J lost 9, with 14 bases in between. The CDR3 extends over 14 amino acids. Germline V gives CDR1 SEHNR, CDR2 FQNEAQ (reference sequence). Here the CDR3 reads CASSGGPEFSPLHF. The CDR3 coding sequence is TGTGCCAGCAGCGGCGGACCCGAGTTTTCACCCCTCCACTTT.

The chain joins TRBV9 to TRBJ2-3, with 9 bases aligning to TRBD2. The trim removed 5 bases at V and 2 bases at J, leaving 6 bases unmatched. The CDR3 is 15 residues long. The germline V gene has CDR1 SGDLS and CDR2 YYNGEE. This CDR3 is CASSLAGSPTDTQYF. The DNA for the CDR3 is TGTGCCAGCAGTCTAGCGGGGTCCCCCACAGATACGCAGTATTTT. The full variable domain, in which reference TRBV9 and TRBJ2-3 provide the parts outside the CDR3, is DSGVTQTPKHLITATGQRVTLRCSPRSGDLSVYWYQQSLDQGLQFLIQYYNGEERAKGNILERFSAQQFPDLHSELNLSSLELGDSALYFCASSLAGSPTDTQYFGPGTRLTVL.

The gene calls are TRBV6-1 and TRBJ1-5; D is uncertain. The germline V gene encodes CDR1 MNHNS and CDR2 SASEGT. Trimming removed 4 bases at V and 0 bases at J, with 13 bases between. This CDR3 spans 16 amino acids. The CDR3 spells CASSAVGRLSNQPQHF. Written as DNA, the CDR3 is TGTGCCAGCAGTGCAGTAGGGCGACTTAGCAATCAGCCCCAGCATTTT.

The chain combines TRBV7-3 with TRBJ2-2; perhaps D is TRBD1 or TRBD2 (5 bases each). Germline V gene lookup returns CDR1 SGHTA and CDR2 FQGTGA. The CDR3 is made up of 13 amino acids. Trimming removed 5 bases at V and 5 bases at J, with 9 bases between. The DNA of the CDR3 is TGTGCCAGCAGCCTCAGGGAGACCGGGGAGCTGTTTTTT. Translated: CASSLRETGELFF.